This TCR beta chain was found in a study of metastatic and nonmetastatic thyroid tumors. In the study overall: Malignant thyroid and benign thyroid patients provided blood and tumor or nodule tissue whose repertoires were compared.

Turning to this clone: What it recognizes is unknown.

Overall study findings and caveats: In both blood and tumor samples, TCR beta diversity was reported significantly higher for malignant than benign nodules.

Authors' data handling: A classifier for distant metastasis in papillary thyroid cancer was constructed using CDR3 differences observed across clinicopathological groups. TCRdb used MiXCR to call clones anew from the PCR reads. TCRdb assigned the V and J calls; the authors' analysis was not used. The table has 7,300 or so clones, 27% seen once. The germline V gene encodes CDR1 SGHVS and CDR2 FNYEAQ. Trimming pared 5 bases from V and 5 bases from J, leaving 18 bases between. The CDR3 totals 15 residues. Among the patients, none had received any treatment before thyroid surgery. Sample: adjacent normal tissue. V is TRBV7-6 and J is TRBJ2-5; D assignment may be TRBD1 or TRBD2 (5 bases each). The TCR sequence derives from a female donor with papillary thyroid cancer or a benign thyroid nodule (not recorded which). Some clones in this sample may be carry-over from other donors' samples. CDR3 coding DNA: TGTGCCAGCAGCCAAATACTAGTGGGACGGGAGACCCAGTACTTC. Its protein is CASSQILVGRETQYF.